The 11 T cell receptor beta chains in this list originate from one sample, sequenced in a study of cytomegalovirus exposure and HLA in healthy donors. PCR employed 60 Vbeta and 13 Jbeta primers. The protocol was immunoSEQ multiplex PCR, while the TCRdb copy is restricted to in-frame clones and leaves out a portion. The data contain some 190,000 clones, around 80% of them singletons. Sequenced: PBMCs. All receptors come from a man between 18 and 35 years old in good health and CMV-seronegative.

The rearrangement uses TRBV25-1 and TRBJ1-2, with TRBD1 identical over 7 bases. The CDR3 spans 12 residues. Germline values: CDR1 MGHDK, CDR2 SYGVNS. V lost 6 bases and J lost 6; bases outside the gene matches: 4. CDR3 region: CASSFRGDGYTF. CDR3 sequence (DNA): TGTGCCAGCAGCTTCAGGGGGGATGGCTACACCTTC.

The table lists this clone with a few counts. The gene calls are TRBV25-1 and TRBJ1-1; D might be TRBD1 (5 bases). V dropped 7 bases and J dropped 6 bases, with 24 bases sitting between them. From germline, CDR1 is MGHDK and CDR2 SYGVNS. CDR3 length: 16 residues. This chain's CDR3 is CASMGQVRVCIAEAFF. As DNA, the CDR3 is TGTGCCAGCATGGGGCAGGTCCGAGTGTGTATTGCTGAAGCTTTCTTT.

The chain combines TRBV30 with TRBJ1-3, with a weak D call TRBD1 (6 bases). CDR1 is GTSNPN, CDR2 SVGIG, per germline (reference sequence). Trimming stripped 4 bases from V and 5 bases from J, with 9 bases between. This CDR3 is built from 12 residues. The CDR3 spells CAWNRARNTIYF. In nucleotides, the CDR3 is TGTGCCTGGAACAGGGCTCGAAACACCATATATTTT.

J is TRBJ1-1 and V is TRBV2; 8 bases fit TRBD1. CDR1 is SNHLY, CDR2 FYNNEI, per germline. The CDR3 is made up of 13 amino acids. V lost 6 bases and J lost 3; bases outside the gene matches: 3. The CDR3 spells CASSLQGDTEAFF. CDR3 bases: TGTGCCAGCAGCTTACAGGGGGACACTGAAGCTTTCTTT.

J is TRBJ1-2 and V is TRBV7-3; 11 bases fit TRBD1. Germline lookup yields CDR1 SGHTA and CDR2 FQGTGA. This CDR3 contains 16 residues. V lost 1 base, J lost 6 bases, and 7 bases stayed unmatched. CDR3 sequence reads: CASSLRGTGGGNGYTF. CDR3 coding DNA: TGTGCCAGCAGCTTAAGAGGGACAGGGGGAGGGAATGGCTACACCTTC.

V and J are TRBV2 and TRBJ2-7; a weak D match, TRBD2 (6 bases). V lost 6 bases to trimming and J lost 0 bases, with 21 bases between them. The CDR3 runs to 17 residues. Germline V gene lookup returns CDR1 SNHLY and CDR2 FYNNEI. The CDR3 nucleotides are TGTGCCAGCAGGGGGACTCGACAGAGTCGGGCCTCCTACGAGCAGTACTTC. Translating gives CASRGTRQSRASYEQYF.

The chain employs TRBV9 and TRBJ2-1; possibly TRBD2 for D (6 bases). The CDR3 length is 12 residues. Germline V CDR1 and CDR2: SGDLS, YYNGEE. The ends were cut back, 4 bases at V and 11 bases at J, with 13 bases in the middle. In DNA form, the CDR3 reads TGTGCCAGCAGCAGGAGCGGGTGCAAGCAGTTCTTC. Its translation is CASSRSGCKQFF.

V gene TRBV19 combines with J gene TRBJ2-6, with a possible D match to TRBD1 (5 bases). The germline gives CDR1 LNHDA, CDR2 SQIVND (reference sequence). The germline V and J ends were trimmed by 3 bases and 0 bases, with 15 bases remaining between them. The CDR3 runs 18 residues. CDR3 sequence: CASSMRTNAPSGANVLTF. The CDR3 DNA reads as TGTGCCAGTAGTATGAGGACAAACGCCCCCTCTGGGGCCAACGTCCTGACTTTC.

This chain joins TRBV13 and TRBJ2-1, with TRBD2 identical over 7 bases. The germline gives CDR1 PRHDT, CDR2 FYEKMQ (reference sequence). This CDR3 is built from 16 residues. With 4 bases clipped from V and 4 bases from J, the junction kept 10 bases outside the gene matches. The CDR3 sequence is CASSSTPGLLYNEQFF. CDR3 in DNA: TGTGCCAGCAGCTCCACCCCGGGACTACTATACAATGAGCAGTTCTTC.

The chain couples TRBV7-6 to TRBJ1-4; 7 bases fit TRBD1. In germline, CDR1 is SGHVS, CDR2 FNYEAQ. After removal of 5 bases from V and 4 bases from J, the junction contained 16 bases not matched to a gene. This CDR3 is built from 18 residues. CDR3 bases: TGTGCCAGCAGCCGTTATTGGGTCGGACAGGCGGGTAATGAAAAACTGTTTTTT. Its protein is CASSRYWVGQAGNEKLFF.

The chain carries TRBV4-2 and TRBJ2-1; 8 nucleotides agree with TRBD2. Germline values: CDR1 LGHNA, CDR2 YNFKEQ. The CDR3 runs to 17 residues. The junction had 14 bases not matched to a gene; V was cut back by 4 bases and J by 6 bases. The CDR3 coding sequence is TGTGCCAGCAGCCTGTCCGGGAGCGGGAGTGGGGTCAATGAGCAGTTCTTC. Translation gives CASSLSGSGSGVNEQFF.